This entry describes one T cell receptor (beta chain). The study sampled nominally healthy donors, though unrecorded immune exposures were likely. The data are from a study of cytomegalovirus exposure and HLA in healthy donors. Germline trimming cut 1 base from V and 6 bases from J; bases unmatched to any gene: 12. Germline V gives CDR1 MGHRA, CDR2 YSYEKL. The CDR3 runs 18 residues. The PCR ran on 60 Vbeta and 13 Jbeta primers. Profiled with immunoSEQ multiplex PCR; TCRdb holds only in-frame clones, not every one. The table lists about 140,000 clones, roughly three quarters of them singletons. V usage is TRBV4-1 and J usage is TRBJ2-3; 11 nucleotides line up with TRBD1. Specimen: PBMCs. This sequence originates from a woman in her 30s in good health and CMV-seronegative. CDR3 in amino acids: CASSQGAPGTGGWDTQYF. As DNA, the CDR3 is TGCGCCAGCAGCCAAGGAGCCCCCGGGACAGGGGGTTGGGATACGCAGTATTTT.